Reported below is one T cell receptor (beta chain). Its matching antigen is unknown. Healthy donors of bone marrow made up the group. The study ran its PCR with 60 Vbeta and 13 Jbeta primers. Produced via immunoSEQ multiplex PCR; TCRdb's table is partial and in-frame only. The data hold about 150,000 clones, with around 75% observed a single time. The data are from a study of cytomegalovirus exposure and HLA in healthy donors. General study points: Immune exposure information comprised only CMV serostatus.

J gave up 7 bases and V 4 bases, and 8 bases lay outside the gene matches. Germline CDR1 reads SGHVS; CDR2 reads FQNEAQ. The CDR3 covers 14 residues. The rearrangement links TRBV7-8 to TRBJ1-2; 8 bases are a match to TRBD1. This TCR was sampled from a woman between 18 and 29 years old in good health and CMV-seronegative. Source material: PBMCs. CDR3 coding DNA: TGTGCCAGCAGCTCTACGGACAGGGAGGTTGGCTACACCTTC. Amino acid sequence: CASSSTDREVGYTF.